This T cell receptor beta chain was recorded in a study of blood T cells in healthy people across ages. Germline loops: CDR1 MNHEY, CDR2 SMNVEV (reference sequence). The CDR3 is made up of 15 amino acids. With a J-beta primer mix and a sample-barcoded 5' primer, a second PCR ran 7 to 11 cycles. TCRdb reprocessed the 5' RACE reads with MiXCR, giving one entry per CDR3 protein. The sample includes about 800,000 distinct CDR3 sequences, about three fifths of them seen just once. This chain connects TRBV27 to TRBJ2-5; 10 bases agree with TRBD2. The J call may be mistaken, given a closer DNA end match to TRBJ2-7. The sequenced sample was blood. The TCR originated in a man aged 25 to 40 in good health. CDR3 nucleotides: TGTGCCAGCAGTTTCCTAGCGGGAGAGAATAACGAGCAGTACTTC. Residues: CASSFLAGENNEQYF.